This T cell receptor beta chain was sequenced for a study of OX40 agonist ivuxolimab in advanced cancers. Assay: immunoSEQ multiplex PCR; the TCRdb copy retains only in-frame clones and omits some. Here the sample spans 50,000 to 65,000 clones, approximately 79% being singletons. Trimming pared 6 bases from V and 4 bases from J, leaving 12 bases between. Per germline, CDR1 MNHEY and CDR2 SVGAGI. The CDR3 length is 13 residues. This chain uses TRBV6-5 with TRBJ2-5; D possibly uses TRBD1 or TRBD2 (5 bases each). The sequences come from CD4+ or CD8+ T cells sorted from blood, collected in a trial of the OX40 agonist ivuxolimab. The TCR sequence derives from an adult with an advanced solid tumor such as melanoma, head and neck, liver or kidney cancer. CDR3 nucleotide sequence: TGTGCCAGCAGCCCTCGTGGGGGAGAGACCCAGTACTTC. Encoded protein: CASSPRGGETQYF.